This T cell receptor (beta chain) was captured by sequencing in a study of shared clonotypes between healthy human individuals (dated by TCRdb to the early 2020s). Study-wide context: The cohort included a few men and a couple of women between 18 and 49 years of age. To estimate repertoire size and how much clonotype sharing occurs between individuals, the study deeply sequenced the blood TCR repertoires of several healthy adults. For each donor, three plates each were used for CD4 naive and CD4 memory, two plates were used for CD8 naive, and one plate was used for CD8 memory. Per donor, leukapheresis produced somewhere between about 0.8 and 9.5 billion PBMCs. Different laboratories and diverse techniques were used to prepare libraries and sequence TCR repertoires, to increase sequencing depth and limit assay-specific biases.

Via the germline V gene (reference sequence), CDR1 is MNHEY and CDR2 SMNVEV. V is cut back by 5 bases and J by 6 bases, with 12 bases in the junction unmatched. Inclusive of the bounding cysteine and phenylalanine, the CDR3 is 15 residues long. The only DNA kept is the CDR3, 45 bases in frame from the first base. Results and caveats for the whole study, not just this receptor: Pairwise subsampling led to the expectation that sequencing depth would affect the degree of clonotype sharing among donors. Higher generation probabilities were observed for clonotypes shared by all four sorted-subset donors than for non-shared clonotypes. Only blood was sampled, and tissue TCR repertoires likely differ from those in blood. Because the study included a small number of donors, the genetic and exposure-history diversity represented was limited. Even with the large sequencing depth, rarefaction of the sorted-subset datasets indicated that sequencing was incomplete. Larger estimated clonotype richness was generally found for naive subsets than for memory subsets. Across a few donors, about 5.2% of naive CD4, approximately 3.6% of naive CD8, under 2.5% of memory CD4, and roughly 0.41% of memory CD8 clonotypes were shared.

TCR CDR3 regions were amplified from genomic DNA by multiplex PCR using the deep immunoSEQ assay. For each cell subset, the extracted genomic DNA was distributed evenly across all wells of several immunoSEQ 96-well plates, and each plate served as one replicate. For sorted subsets, 200 to 250 ng of genomic DNA, equivalent to around 30,000 T cell genomes, went into each replicate PCR. The purified libraries were quantified using a Qubit 3.0 fluorometer, sized with a Bioanalyzer 2100, and then quantified again using the KAPA Library Quantification kit. Each immunoSEQ 96-well plate was sequenced on its own single-read 150-cycle Illumina NextSeq 550 flow cell. The authors processed their data as follows. The immunoSEQ output contained only junctional sequences without quality scores, so filtering could not match that applied to full-length reads. To assign V/J genes and CDR3, sequences were annotated against IMGT germline references using PyIR, a Python wrapper for IgBLAST v1.9. Reads were filtered out if the reads had weak V/J assignments (E-value above 1e-6), no CDR3, stop codons, out-of-frame junctions, or ambiguous translated residues. V3J clonotypes were defined as sequences sharing the same inferred V gene, J gene, and CDR3 amino acid sequence. The percentage overlap between two repertoires was calculated by dividing the number of shared unique clonotypes by the size of the smaller repertoire. Repertoire richness was assessed with RTK rarefaction, the Chao1 estimator, and Recon v2.1 estimates of unobserved clonotypes. Generation probabilities were computed with OLGA for all TCRbeta clonotypes obtained by the gDNA method from several donors. TCRdb took over this immuneACCESS table, retaining in-frame rearrangements with V and J assigned. Such tables are incomplete; in checked studies, under half of the missing clones stem from an unresolved V gene, and the remainder is unexplained. V and J calls plus clone size are reproduced from that table; the DNA served to infer D and trimming. Here the sample has around 600,000 clones; 95% occur a single time. The ten top clones hold over 0.1% of the sample.

CD8 naive samples were obtained by positive selection for CCR7 among CD45RO-negative cells, yielding a CD45RA+CCR7+ population from which TemRA cells were excluded. Healthy HIV-negative adults with no recently reported acute infections or vaccinations were included as donors. Only Caucasian adults living in Nashville, Tennessee, USA were represented among the donors. After blood collection by leukapheresis, PBMCs were isolated using Ficoll-Histopaque density gradient centrifugation and then cryopreserved in the vapor phase of liquid nitrogen. Analytical flow cytometry was used to check the purity and quantity of each magnetically sorted T cell population. From each sorted fraction, genomic DNA was isolated and quantified by UV absorbance on a Nanodrop 2000c. Of note for this clone: It has no known antigen specificity. Base qualities are not at hand, and no much larger clone is one base apart.

The sample was naive CD8+ T cells sorted from blood. The meaning of the sample's cell subset or site label: CD45RA+CCR7+. The source of this sequence is a woman younger than 45 in good health. This chain joins TRBV27 to TRBJ1-2, with TRBD1 identical over 7 junction bases. The DNA sequence is as follows: TGTGCCAGCAGTCTCAATCGACAGGGTTGGGATGGCTACACCTTC. Translated, this gives CASSLNRQGWDGYTF.